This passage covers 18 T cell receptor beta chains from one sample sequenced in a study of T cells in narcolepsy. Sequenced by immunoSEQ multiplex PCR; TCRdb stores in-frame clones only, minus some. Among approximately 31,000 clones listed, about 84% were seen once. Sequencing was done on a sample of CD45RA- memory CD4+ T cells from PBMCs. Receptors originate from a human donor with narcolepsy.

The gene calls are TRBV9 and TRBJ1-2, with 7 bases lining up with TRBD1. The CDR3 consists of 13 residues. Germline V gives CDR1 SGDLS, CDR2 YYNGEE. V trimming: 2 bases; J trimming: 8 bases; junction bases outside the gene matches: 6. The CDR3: CASSVTGTDGYTF. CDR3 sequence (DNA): TGTGCCAGCAGCGTCACCGGGACAGACGGCTACACCTTC.

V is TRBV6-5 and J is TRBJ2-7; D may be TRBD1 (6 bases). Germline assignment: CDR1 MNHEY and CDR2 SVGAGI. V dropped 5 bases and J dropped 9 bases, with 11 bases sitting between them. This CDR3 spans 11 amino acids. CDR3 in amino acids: CASSADSSQYF. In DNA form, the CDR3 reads TGTGCCAGCAGTGCGGACAGTTCGCAGTACTTC.

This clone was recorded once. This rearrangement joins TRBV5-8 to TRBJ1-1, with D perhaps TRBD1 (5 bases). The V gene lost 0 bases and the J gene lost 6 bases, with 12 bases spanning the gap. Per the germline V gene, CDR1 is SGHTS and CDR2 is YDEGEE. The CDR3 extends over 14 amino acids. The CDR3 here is CASSLVQGVSEAFF. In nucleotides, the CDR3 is TGTGCCAGCAGCTTGGTTCAGGGAGTATCTGAAGCTTTCTTT.

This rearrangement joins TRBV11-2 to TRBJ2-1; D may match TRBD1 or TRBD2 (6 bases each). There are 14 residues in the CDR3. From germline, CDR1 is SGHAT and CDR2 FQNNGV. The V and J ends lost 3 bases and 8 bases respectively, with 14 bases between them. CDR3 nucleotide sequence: TGTGCCAGCAGCTTTCCGGCGAGGGGGGATGAGCAGTTCTTC. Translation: CASSFPARGDEQFF.

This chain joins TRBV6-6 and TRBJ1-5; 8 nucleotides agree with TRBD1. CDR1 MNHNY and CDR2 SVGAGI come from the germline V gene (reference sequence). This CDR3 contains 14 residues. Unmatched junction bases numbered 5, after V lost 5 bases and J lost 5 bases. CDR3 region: CASSMDREDQPQHF. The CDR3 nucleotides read TGTGCCAGCAGTATGGACAGGGAGGATCAGCCCCAGCATTTT.

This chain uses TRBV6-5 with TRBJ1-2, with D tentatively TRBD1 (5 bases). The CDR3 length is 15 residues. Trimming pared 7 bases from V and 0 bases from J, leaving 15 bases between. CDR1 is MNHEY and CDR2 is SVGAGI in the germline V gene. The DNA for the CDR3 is TGTGCCAGCACCGGACAAGGGAGAGCTAACTATGGCTACACCTTC. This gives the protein CASTGQGRANYGYTF.

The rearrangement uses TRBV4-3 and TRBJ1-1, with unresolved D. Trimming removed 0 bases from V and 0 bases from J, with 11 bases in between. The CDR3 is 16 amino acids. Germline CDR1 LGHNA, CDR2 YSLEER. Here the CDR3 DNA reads TGCGCCAGCAGCCAAGATCTCGGCCGGTTGAACACTGAAGCTTTCTTT. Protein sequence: CASSQDLGRLNTEAFF.

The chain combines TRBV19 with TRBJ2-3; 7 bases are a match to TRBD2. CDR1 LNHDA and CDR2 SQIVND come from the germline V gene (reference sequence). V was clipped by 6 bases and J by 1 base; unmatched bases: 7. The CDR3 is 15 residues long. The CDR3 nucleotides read TGTGCCAGTAGGCACGAGCGGGGCCGCACAGATACGCAGTATTTT. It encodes CASRHERGRTDTQYF.

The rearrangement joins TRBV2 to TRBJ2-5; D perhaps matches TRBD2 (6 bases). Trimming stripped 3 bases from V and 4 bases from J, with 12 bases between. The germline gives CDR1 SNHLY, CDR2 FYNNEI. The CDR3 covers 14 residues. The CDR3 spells CASSDRQGGETQYF. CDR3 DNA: TGTGCCAGCAGTGATCGGCAGGGAGGAGAGACCCAGTACTTC.

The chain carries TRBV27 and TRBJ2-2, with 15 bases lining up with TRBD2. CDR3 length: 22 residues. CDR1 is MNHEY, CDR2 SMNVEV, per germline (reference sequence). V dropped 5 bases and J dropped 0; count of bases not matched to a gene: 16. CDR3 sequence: CASSNPLPRGTSGGTNTGELFF. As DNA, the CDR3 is TGTGCCAGCAGTAACCCACTTCCTAGGGGGACTAGCGGGGGGACGAACACCGGGGAGCTGTTTTTT.

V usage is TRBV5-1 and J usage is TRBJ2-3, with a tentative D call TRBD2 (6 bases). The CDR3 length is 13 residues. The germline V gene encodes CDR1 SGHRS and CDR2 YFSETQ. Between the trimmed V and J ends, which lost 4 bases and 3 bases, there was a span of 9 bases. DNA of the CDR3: TGCGCCAGCAGCCCACTAGCAACAGATACGCAGTATTTT. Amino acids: CASSPLATDTQYF.

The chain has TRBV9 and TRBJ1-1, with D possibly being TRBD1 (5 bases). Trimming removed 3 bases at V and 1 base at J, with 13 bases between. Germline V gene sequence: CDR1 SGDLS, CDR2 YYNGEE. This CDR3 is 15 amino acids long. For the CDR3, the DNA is TGTGCCAGCAGCGCGGTCTTTGGACAGAACACTGAAGCTTTCTTT. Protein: CASSAVFGQNTEAFF.

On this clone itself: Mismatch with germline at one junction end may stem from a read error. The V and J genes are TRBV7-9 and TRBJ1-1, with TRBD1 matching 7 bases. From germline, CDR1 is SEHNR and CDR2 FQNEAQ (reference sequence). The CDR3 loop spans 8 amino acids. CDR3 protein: CASSRDSF. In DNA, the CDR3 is TGTGCCAGCAGCAGGGACAGCTTT.

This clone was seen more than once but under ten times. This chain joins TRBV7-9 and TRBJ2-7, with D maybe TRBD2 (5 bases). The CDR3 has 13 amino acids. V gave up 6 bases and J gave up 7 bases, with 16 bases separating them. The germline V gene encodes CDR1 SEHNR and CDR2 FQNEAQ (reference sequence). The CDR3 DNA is TGTGCCAGCAGACTTGACGGAGGTTGGGAGCAGTACGTC. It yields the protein CASRLDGGWEQYV.

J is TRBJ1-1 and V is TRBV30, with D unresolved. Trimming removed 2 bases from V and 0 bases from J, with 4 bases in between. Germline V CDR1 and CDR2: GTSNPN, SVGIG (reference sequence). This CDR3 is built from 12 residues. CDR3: CAWSRVNTEAFF. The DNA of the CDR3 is TGTGCCTGGAGTAGAGTGAACACTGAAGCTTTCTTT.

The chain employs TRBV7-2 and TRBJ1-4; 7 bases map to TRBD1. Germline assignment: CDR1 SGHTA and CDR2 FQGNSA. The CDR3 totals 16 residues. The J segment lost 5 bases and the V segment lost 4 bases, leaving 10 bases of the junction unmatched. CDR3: CASSWRGRGANEKLFF. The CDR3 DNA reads TGTGCCAGCAGCTGGAGGGGGCGGGGTGCGAATGAAAAACTGTTTTTT.

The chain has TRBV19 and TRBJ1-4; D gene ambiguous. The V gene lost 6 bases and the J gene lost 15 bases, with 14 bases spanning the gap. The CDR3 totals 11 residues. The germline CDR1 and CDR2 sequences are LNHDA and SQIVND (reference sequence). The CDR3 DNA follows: TGTGCCAGTAGCCTTGGATCGTCGTTGTTTTTT. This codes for CASSLGSSLFF.

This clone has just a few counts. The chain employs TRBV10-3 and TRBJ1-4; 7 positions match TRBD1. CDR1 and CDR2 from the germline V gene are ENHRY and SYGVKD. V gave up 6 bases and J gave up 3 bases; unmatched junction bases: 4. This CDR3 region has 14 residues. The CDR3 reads CAISAGQPNEKLFF. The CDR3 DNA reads TGTGCCATCAGCGCGGGACAGCCTAATGAAAAACTGTTTTTT.